Below, 8 T cell receptor beta chains from the same sample are listed, as sequenced in a study of OX40 agonist ivuxolimab in advanced cancers. Clones were sequenced by immunoSEQ multiplex PCR, and TCRdb holds only the in-frame ones, with some missing. This sample has 100,000 or so clones, with approximately 95% found just once. The sample consisted of CD4+ or CD8+ T cells sorted from blood, taken in a trial of the OX40 agonist ivuxolimab. The receptors derive from an adult with an advanced solid tumor such as melanoma, head and neck, liver or kidney cancer.

This chain joins TRBV5-6 and TRBJ2-7; no firm D call. CDR3 length: 14 amino acids. Germline CDR1 SGHDT, CDR2 YYEEEE. V dropped 1 base and J dropped 0 bases, with 8 bases sitting between them. The CDR3 sequence: CASSLTRISYEQYF. CDR3 bases: TGTGCCAGCAGCTTGACCAGGATCTCCTACGAGCAGTACTTC.

The chain couples TRBV6-4 to TRBJ2-3; 7 nucleotides line up with TRBD2. CDR3 size: 13 residues. Trimming took 4 bases from V and 6 from J; bases not matched to a gene: 4. Germline values: CDR1 MRHNA, CDR2 SNTAGT. The CDR3 DNA follows: TGTGCCAGCAGTGTTCACGGGGGGGATACGCAGTATTTT. Translating it yields CASSVHGGDTQYF.

This chain links TRBV4-1 with TRBJ2-7; D is ambiguous. The CDR3 loop spans 13 amino acids. V lost 1 base and J lost 2, with 6 bases in between. CDR1 and CDR2 (germline): MGHRA, YSYEKL. The CDR3 protein is CASSQGGPYEQYF. CDR3 in DNA: TGCGCCAGCAGCCAAGGCGGCCCCTACGAGCAGTACTTC.

V usage is TRBV9 and J usage is TRBJ2-5; D is perhaps TRBD2 (6 bases). In germline, CDR1 is SGDLS, CDR2 YYNGEE. The CDR3 covers 15 residues. Trimming cost V 4 bases and J 2 bases, with 15 bases left between them. The DNA for the CDR3 is TGTGCCAGCAGCCCCGTAGGAGGGGCTCAAGAGACCCAGTACTTC. This gives the protein CASSPVGGAQETQYF.

The V and J genes are TRBV5-6 and TRBJ1-2; D not certain. The V and J ends lost 0 bases and 0 bases respectively, with 9 bases between them. Germline V gene data show CDR1 as SGHDT and CDR2 as YYEEEE. The CDR3 is made up of 15 amino acids. The CDR3 bases are TGTGCCAGCAGCTTGGTAGAGGGATCTAACTATGGCTACACCTTC. Protein product: CASSLVEGSNYGYTF.

The gene calls are TRBV14 and TRBJ2-5; D is perhaps TRBD1 or TRBD2 (5 bases each). Germline-derived CDR1 and CDR2 are SGHDN and FVKESK. V was cut by 1 base and J by 6 bases, with 12 bases left in between. The CDR3 spans 14 residues. The CDR3 here is CASSQVLGTKTQYF. In nucleotides, the CDR3 is TGTGCCAGCAGCCAAGTTCTAGGGACCAAGACCCAGTACTTC.

The DNA for the CDR3 is TGTGCCAGCAGTGAGAACAGGGGGCAGGATACGCAGTATTTT. Its protein product is CASSENRGQDTQYF. The chain carries TRBV25-1 and TRBJ2-3; 9 nucleotides line up with TRBD1. The CDR3 is 14 residues long. J gave up 6 bases and V 3 bases, and 4 bases lay outside the gene matches. Germline CDR1 MGHDK, CDR2 SYGVNS.

About this clone itself: A read error may account for a junction end that differs from germline. V is TRBV5-1 and J is TRBJ2-7; D possibly corresponds to TRBD2 (5 bases). The CDR3 runs to 12 residues. CDR1 SGHRS and CDR2 YFSETQ come from the germline V gene. CDR3 sequence reads: CASSLVGDEQYF. CDR3 DNA: TGTGCCAGCAGCTTGGTGGGAGACGAGCAGTACTTC.